This note documents a single TCR beta chain sequence. Trimming cost V 3 bases and J 8 bases, with 8 bases left between them. This CDR3 contains 12 residues. The V gene's germline CDR1 is MNHEY and CDR2 SMNVEV (reference sequence). The entry originates in a study of technical replicates of blood from a handful of donors. Profiling relied on immunoSEQ multiplex PCR, and the TCRdb table lists in-frame clones only, not all of them. Of some 78,000 clones detected, 85% to 95% appear once; the ten largest clones hold around 0.25%. The origin of this receptor is a human donor in good health. Material for sequencing was T cells isolated from PBMCs. This sequence joins TRBV27 and TRBJ2-1; D unresolved. The CDR3 region is CASSFRTHEQFF. CDR3 in DNA: TGTGCCAGCAGTTTCCGTACTCATGAGCAGTTCTTC.